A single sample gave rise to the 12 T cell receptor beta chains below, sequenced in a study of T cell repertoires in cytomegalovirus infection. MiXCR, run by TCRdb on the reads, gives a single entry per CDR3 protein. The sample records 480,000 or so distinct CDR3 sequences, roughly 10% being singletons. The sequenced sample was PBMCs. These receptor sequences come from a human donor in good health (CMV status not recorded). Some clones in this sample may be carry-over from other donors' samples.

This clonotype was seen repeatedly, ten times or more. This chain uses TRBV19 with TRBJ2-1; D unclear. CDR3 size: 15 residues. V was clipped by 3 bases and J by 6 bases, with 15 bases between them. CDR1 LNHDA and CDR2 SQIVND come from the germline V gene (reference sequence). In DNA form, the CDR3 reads TGTGCCAGTAGTATTGCTCAGTTTGTGGGCAATGAGCAGTTCTTC. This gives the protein CASSIAQFVGNEQFF.

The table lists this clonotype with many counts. The CDR3 region has the DNA TGTGCCAGCAGGTTACAGGAGTCGAGCACAGATACGCAGTATTTT. It yields the protein CASRLQESSTDTQYF. This chain joins TRBV7-8 and TRBJ2-3; D is possibly TRBD1 (5 bases). This CDR3 contains 15 residues. Germline assignment: CDR1 SGHVS and CDR2 FQNEAQ. Trimming took off 6 bases at V and 0 bases at J, with 13 bases between the two ends.

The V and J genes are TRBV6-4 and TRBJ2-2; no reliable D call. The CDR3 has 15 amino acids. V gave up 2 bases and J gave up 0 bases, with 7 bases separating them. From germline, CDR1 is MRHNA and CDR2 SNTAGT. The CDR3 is CASSDGASNTGELFF. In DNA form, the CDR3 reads TGTGCCAGCAGTGACGGCGCCTCGAACACCGGGGAGCTGTTTTTT.

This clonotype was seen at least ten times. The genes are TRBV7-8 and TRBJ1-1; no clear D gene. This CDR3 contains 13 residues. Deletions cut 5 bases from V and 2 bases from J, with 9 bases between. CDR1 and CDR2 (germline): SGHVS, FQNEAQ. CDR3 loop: CASSPKFNTEAFF. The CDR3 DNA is TGTGCCAGCAGCCCCAAGTTCAACACTGAAGCTTTCTTT.

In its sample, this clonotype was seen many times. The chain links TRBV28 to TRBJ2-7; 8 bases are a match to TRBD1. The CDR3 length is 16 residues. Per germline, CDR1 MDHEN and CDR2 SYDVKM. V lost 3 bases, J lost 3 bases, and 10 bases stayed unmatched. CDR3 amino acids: CASSFALGQGDYEQYF. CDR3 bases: TGTGCCAGCAGTTTCGCCCTCGGACAGGGTGACTACGAGCAGTACTTC.

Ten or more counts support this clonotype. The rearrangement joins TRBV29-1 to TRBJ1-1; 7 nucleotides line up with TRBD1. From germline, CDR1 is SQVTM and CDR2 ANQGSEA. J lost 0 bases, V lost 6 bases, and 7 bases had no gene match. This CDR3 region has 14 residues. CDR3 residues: CSVGTASMNTEAFF. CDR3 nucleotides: TGCAGCGTCGGGACAGCCTCCATGAACACTGAAGCTTTCTTT.

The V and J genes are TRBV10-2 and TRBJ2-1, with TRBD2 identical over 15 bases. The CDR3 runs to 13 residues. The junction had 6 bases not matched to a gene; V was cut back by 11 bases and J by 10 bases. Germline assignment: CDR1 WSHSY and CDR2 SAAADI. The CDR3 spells CAPLGTSGREQFF. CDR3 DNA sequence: TGCGCCCCTCTCGGGACTAGCGGGAGGGAGCAGTTCTTC.

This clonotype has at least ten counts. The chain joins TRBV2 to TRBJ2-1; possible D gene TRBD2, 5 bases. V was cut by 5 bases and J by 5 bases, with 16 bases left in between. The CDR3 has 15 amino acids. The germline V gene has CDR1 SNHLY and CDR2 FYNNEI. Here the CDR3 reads CASSQDSPRHNEQFF. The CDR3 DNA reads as TGTGCCAGCAGTCAGGACTCTCCGCGACACAATGAGCAGTTCTTC.

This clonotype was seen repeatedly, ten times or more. Written as DNA, the CDR3 is TGTGCCAGCAGCCTTGACAGGGAACAAGCGGGCTATAATTCACCCCTCCACTTT. Its translation is CASSLDREQAGYNSPLHF. This chain joins TRBV7-6 and TRBJ1-6; 7 bases align to TRBD1. Germline values: CDR1 SGHVS, CDR2 FNYEAQ. CDR3 length: 18 residues. V shed 5 bases and J 3 bases; nucleotides not matched to a gene: 13.

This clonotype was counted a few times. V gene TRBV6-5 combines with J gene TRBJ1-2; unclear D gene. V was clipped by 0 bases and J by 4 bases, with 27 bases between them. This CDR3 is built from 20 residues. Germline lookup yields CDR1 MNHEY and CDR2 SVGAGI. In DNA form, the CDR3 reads TGTGCCAGCAGTTACTCGGATATGGATGAAGCTGGCGCAGCGTTCTATGGCTACACCTTC. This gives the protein CASSYSDMDEAGAAFYGYTF.

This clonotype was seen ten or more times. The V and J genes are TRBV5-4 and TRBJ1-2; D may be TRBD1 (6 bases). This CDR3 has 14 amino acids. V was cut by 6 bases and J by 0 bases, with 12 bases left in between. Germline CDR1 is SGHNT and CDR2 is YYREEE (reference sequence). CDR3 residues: CASTEGGANYGYTF. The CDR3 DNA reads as TGTGCCAGCACCGAGGGGGGAGCTAACTATGGCTACACCTTC.

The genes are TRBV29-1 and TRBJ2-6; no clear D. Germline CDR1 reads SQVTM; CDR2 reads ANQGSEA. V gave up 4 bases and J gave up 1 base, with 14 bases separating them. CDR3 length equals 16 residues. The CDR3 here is CSVGPRISSGANVLTF. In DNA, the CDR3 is TGCAGCGTTGGGCCCCGAATTTCATCTGGGGCCAACGTCCTGACTTTC.